This TCR beta chain was sequenced in a study of shared clonotypes between healthy human individuals. Positively selected for CCR7, the CD45RO-negative cells used as naive CD8 cells excluded terminally differentiated effector memory CD45RA+ cells. Deep-level assay runs were performed. TCRdb's table, derived via immunoSEQ multiplex PCR, lists solely in-frame clones and lacks some. The sample carries under 1 million clones, about 96% recorded once. Sequenced input: naive CD8+ T cells sorted from blood. This clonotype was sampled from a man aged 25 to 40 in good health.

In DNA form, the CDR3 reads TGTGCCAGCAGCTTGGCCTGGAGTAGTACCTACAATGAGCAGTTCTTC. It codes for CASSLAWSSTYNEQFF. The V gene is TRBV5-6, the J gene TRBJ2-1; no reliable D call. Trimming cost V 0 bases and J 2 bases, with 12 bases left between them. Germline-derived CDR1 and CDR2 are SGHDT and YYEEEE. The CDR3 spans 16 residues.